Listed here are 7 T cell receptor beta chains from one sample, sequenced in a study of T cells after yellow fever vaccination. One entry per CDR3 protein, called by TCRdb with MiXCR from the 5' RACE reads. The sample shows 450,000 to 650,000 distinct CDR3 sequences, 20% to 25% of them seen only once. The sample in question was PBMCs, obtained roughly 20 days after the first yellow fever vaccination. Source of these receptors: a man between 18 and 29 years old who received the YFV17D yellow fever vaccine.

This clonotype was seen more than once but under ten times. The rearrangement links TRBV5-1 to TRBJ1-1, with TRBD1 matching over 7 bases. The length of the CDR3 is 14 residues. J lost 4 bases, V lost 2 bases, and 5 bases had no gene match. Germline V gene sequence: CDR1 SGHRS, CDR2 YFSETQ. The CDR3 region has the DNA TGCGCCAGCAGCTTAAGGGGGCCGGGCACTGAAGCTTTCTTT. It codes for CASSLRGPGTEAFF.

The chain links TRBV5-1 to TRBJ1-1; 11 positions match TRBD1. J gave up 3 bases and V 4 bases, and 2 bases lay outside the gene matches. CDR1 is SGHRS, CDR2 YFSETQ, per germline. The CDR3 extends over 14 amino acids. CDR3 sequence reads: CASSVDRGHTEAFF. The CDR3 DNA sequence: TGCGCCAGCAGCGTGGACAGGGGGCACACTGAAGCTTTCTTT. Full variable domain (remainder filled in from reference TRBV5-1 and TRBJ1-1): KAGVTQTPRYLIKTRGQQVTLSCSPISGHRSVSWYQQTPGQGLQFLFEYFSETQRNKGNFPGRFSGRQFSNSRSEMNVSTLELGDSALYLCASSVDRGHTEAFFGQGTRLTVV.

This clonotype showed up just a few times. The chain employs TRBV6-1 and TRBJ2-1; a weak D match, TRBD2 (5 bases). The germline V and J ends were trimmed by 8 bases and 4 bases, with 12 bases remaining between them. The CDR3 consists of 13 residues. The V gene's germline CDR1 is MNHNS and CDR2 SASEGT. This chain's CDR3 is CASERLGYNEQFF. DNA for the CDR3: TGTGCCAGCGAGCGGTTAGGGTACAATGAGCAGTTCTTC.

The gene calls are TRBV7-9 and TRBJ1-2; no clear D gene. CDR1 and CDR2 from the germline V gene are SEHNR and FQNEAQ (reference sequence). The CDR3 has 11 amino acids. V lost 8 bases to trimming and J lost 8 bases, with 12 bases between them. The CDR3 spells CASGLTGGYTF. Written as DNA, the CDR3 is TGTGCCAGCGGCCTAACGGGCGGCTACACCTTC.

This clonotype has a handful of counts. The rearrangement uses TRBV11-2 and TRBJ2-6; 8 positions match TRBD1. The CDR3 has 18 amino acids. J gave up 1 base and V 5 bases, and 10 bases lay outside the gene matches. The germline V gene encodes CDR1 SGHAT and CDR2 FQNNGV. The DNA of the CDR3 is TGTGCCAGCAGCAGAGGGACAGGCATCCTATCTGGGGCCAACGTCCTGACTTTC. Translated: CASSRGTGILSGANVLTF.

J is TRBJ2-1 and V is TRBV4-3; 7 bases are a match to TRBD1. The ends lost 4 bases at V and 9 bases at J; junction bases unmatched: 3. The CDR3 is 12 residues long. Germline-derived CDR1 and CDR2 are LGHNA and YSLEER. The CDR3 nucleotides read TGCGCCAGCAGCCGACAGGGCAGTGAGCAGTTCTTC. Translating it yields CASSRQGSEQFF.

The chain joins TRBV7-2 to TRBJ2-5, with D hard to call. Trimming removed 1 base from V and 10 bases from J, with 16 bases in between. Germline CDR1 and CDR2: SGHTA and FQGNSA. The CDR3 is 14 residues long. The CDR3 here is CASSLVSGRRGQYF. The CDR3 DNA sequence: TGTGCCAGCAGCTTAGTATCGGGCCGCCGTGGCCAGTACTTC.